Below, one T cell receptor beta chain is given with its context. What it binds is not known. Some clones are missing from TCRdb's copy, which holds only in-frame ones; the method was immunoSEQ multiplex PCR. The sample has 90,000 to 130,000 clones, 89% seen once. The data were obtained in a study of T cell responses to AZD1222 COVID-19 vaccine. General study points: Across spike, vaccine-associated CD4 TCRs were found, dominant at 160-218 and 743-854. Spike-specific TCR breadth and depth were elevated following two AZD1222 doses. In a largely white British group with more females than males, clonal diversity was possibly underestimated.

Germline loops: CDR1 KGHDR, CDR2 SFDVKD. The junction had 2 bases not matched to a gene; V was cut back by 3 bases and J by 4 bases. This CDR3 contains 14 residues. The sequencing here drew on peripheral blood, taken on day 0 of MenACWY control vaccination. The chain couples TRBV24-1 to TRBJ1-2; TRBD1 matches 9 bases. This sequence originates from an adult in good health. CDR3 residues: CATSDTDRGYGYTF. DNA of the CDR3: TGTGCCACCAGTGATACGGACAGGGGCTATGGCTACACCTTC.